Below are 13 T cell receptor beta chains sequenced from a single sample in a study of human T cells and chemical hapten exposure. TCRdb redid the calling of the RACE reads with MiXCR, one entry per CDR3 protein. The sample has 74,000 or so distinct CDR3 sequences, 12% seen once. Time point reported: patch test 1, 2 weeks after DPC sensitization. Described treatment: therapeutic diphenylcyclopropenone sensitization with weekly scalp DPC. The material sequenced was whole blood, taken in connection with sensitization to the hapten diphenylcyclopropenone (DPC). These receptors were obtained from an older woman with alopecia areata. Some clones in this sample may be carry-over from other donors' samples.

This clonotype was recorded many times. J is TRBJ2-5 and V is TRBV20-1; possible D gene TRBD1, 6 bases. This CDR3 comprises 12 residues. Germline CDR1 reads DFQATT; CDR2 reads SNEGSKA (reference sequence). CDR3 nucleotides: TGCAGCCTGACTGGGGGCCGAGAGACCCAGTACTTC. This gives the protein CSLTGGRETQYF.

The chain employs TRBV27 and TRBJ1-1; no clear D. The CDR3 sequence is 15 residues long. CDR1 is MNHEY, CDR2 SMNVEV, per germline (reference sequence). V was shortened by 2 bases and J by 0 bases, with 10 bases between the two germline ends. CDR3 DNA: TGTGCCAGCAGTTTAGAGGCTTTCATGAACACTGAAGCTTTCTTT. Translated, it gives CASSLEAFMNTEAFF.

Ten or more counts support this clonotype. The chain employs TRBV14 and TRBJ2-3; the D is unclear. CDR1 and CDR2 (germline): SGHDN, FVKESK. The CDR3 covers 11 residues. V shed 3 bases and J shed 8 bases, with 6 bases lying between them. The DNA of the CDR3 is TGTGCCAGCAGCCATACCTTTACGCAGTATTTT. Translating gives CASSHTFTQYF.

The table lists this clonotype with many counts. This chain connects TRBV7-6 to TRBJ1-1; 7 bases map to TRBD1. V shed 6 bases, J shed 1 base, and the junction held 14 bases outside the gene matches. Looked up from germline, CDR1 is SGHVS and CDR2 is FNYEAQ. The CDR3 is made up of 17 amino acids. The CDR3: CASSSQGVRGGNTEAFF. CDR3 DNA sequence: TGTGCCAGCAGTTCCCAGGGGGTTCGCGGCGGGAACACTGAAGCTTTCTTT.

In its sample, this clonotype was seen many times. This rearrangement joins TRBV7-3 to TRBJ2-1, with 8 nucleotides matching TRBD1. The J segment lost 2 bases and the V segment lost 4 bases, leaving 4 bases of the junction unmatched. Germline CDR1 is SGHTA and CDR2 is FQGTGA. This CDR3 region has 15 residues. CDR3 residues: CASSSQGGPYNEQFF. The CDR3 nucleotides read TGTGCCAGCAGCTCACAGGGGGGACCCTACAATGAGCAGTTCTTC.

This clonotype was seen a handful of times. The chain has TRBV20-1 and TRBJ1-5; D remains ambiguous. In germline, CDR1 is DFQATT, CDR2 SNEGSKA (reference sequence). The CDR3 loop spans 14 amino acids. Trimming stripped 3 bases from V and 4 bases from J, with 13 bases between. The CDR3 loop reads CSASKSGSNQPQHF. The CDR3, as DNA: TGCAGTGCTAGTAAGTCAGGTTCTAATCAGCCCCAGCATTTT.

This clonotype was found many times. CDR3 sequence reads: CASSLVGTGPPDEQFF. The CDR3 DNA reads TGCGCCAGCAGCTTGGTAGGGACAGGGCCTCCGGATGAGCAGTTCTTC. This chain joins TRBV5-1 and TRBJ2-1, with 9 bases matching TRBD1. With V trimmed by 0 bases and J by 8 bases, 9 bases remained unmatched. Germline loops: CDR1 SGHRS, CDR2 YFSETQ. The CDR3 totals 16 residues.

Ten or more counts support this clonotype. This chain joins TRBV12-3 or TRBV12-4 and TRBJ1-1; a possible D gene is TRBD1 (5 bases). Trimming stripped 7 bases from V and 0 bases from J, with 9 bases between. This CDR3 contains 13 residues. The chain's CDR3 is CASTATVNTEAFF. DNA of the CDR3: TGTGCCAGCACTGCGACAGTGAACACTGAAGCTTTCTTT.

This clonotype has at least ten counts. The chain joins TRBV27 to TRBJ2-7; 8 bases match TRBD1. Germline-derived CDR1 and CDR2 are MNHEY and SMNVEV (reference sequence). The CDR3 is 14 residues long. Trimming took 4 bases from V and 2 from J; bases not matched to a gene: 4. CDR3 in DNA: TGTGCCAGCAGTTACGACAGGGGTGCCTACGAGCAGTACTTC. It encodes CASSYDRGAYEQYF.

This sequence joins TRBV29-1 and TRBJ1-1, with D possibly matching TRBD1 (5 bases). Germline CDR1 and CDR2: SQVTM and ANQGSEA. Between the trimmed V and J ends, which lost 2 bases and 6 bases, there was a span of 13 bases. This CDR3 is built from 13 residues. The CDR3, as DNA: TGCAGCGTTGAAAAGGGGCAGCGGGCTGAAGCTTTCTTT. Translated, it gives CSVEKGQRAEAFF.

This chain links TRBV29-1 with TRBJ2-7; maybe TRBD1 (6 bases). This CDR3 region has 13 residues. CDR1 and CDR2 (germline): SQVTM, ANQGSEA. Trimming removed 7 bases at V and 3 bases at J, with 16 bases between. The CDR3 spells CSGTGQGSYEQYF. CDR3 coding DNA: TGCAGCGGAACGGGACAAGGCAGCTACGAGCAGTACTTC.

This clonotype was seen repeatedly, ten times or more. The J gene is TRBJ1-1, the V gene TRBV11-2, with TRBD1 identical over 9 bases. J lost 9 bases, V lost 3 bases, and 2 bases had no gene match. The germline CDR1 and CDR2 sequences are SGHAT and FQNNGV. The CDR3 runs 12 residues. CDR3 DNA sequence: TGTGCCAGCAGCTTGGGACAGGGACAAGCTTTCTTT. Amino acid sequence: CASSLGQGQAFF.

At least ten counts were recorded for this clonotype. The chain joins TRBV20-1 to TRBJ2-7; TRBD2 is a possible D gene (6 bases). Germline V gene lookup returns CDR1 DFQATT and CDR2 SNEGSKA (reference sequence). The germline V and J ends were trimmed by 3 bases and 2 bases, with 14 bases remaining between them. The CDR3 contains 14 residues. For the CDR3, the DNA is TGCAGTGCTAGGTCTGGTCGGGGGACCTACGAGCAGTACTTC. Translating it yields CSARSGRGTYEQYF.